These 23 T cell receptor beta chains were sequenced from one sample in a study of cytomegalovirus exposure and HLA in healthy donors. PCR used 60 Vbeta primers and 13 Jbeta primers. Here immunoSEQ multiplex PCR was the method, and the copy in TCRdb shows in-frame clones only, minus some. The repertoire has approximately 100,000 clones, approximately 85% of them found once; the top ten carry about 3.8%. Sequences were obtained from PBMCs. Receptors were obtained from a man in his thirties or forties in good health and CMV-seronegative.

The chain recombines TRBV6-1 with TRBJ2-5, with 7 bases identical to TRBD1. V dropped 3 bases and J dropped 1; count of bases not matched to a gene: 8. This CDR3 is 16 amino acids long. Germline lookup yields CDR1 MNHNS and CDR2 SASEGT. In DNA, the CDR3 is TGTGCCAGCAGTGAGAGGGGGCCTAGCCCCCAAGAGACCCAGTACTTC. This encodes CASSERGPSPQETQYF.

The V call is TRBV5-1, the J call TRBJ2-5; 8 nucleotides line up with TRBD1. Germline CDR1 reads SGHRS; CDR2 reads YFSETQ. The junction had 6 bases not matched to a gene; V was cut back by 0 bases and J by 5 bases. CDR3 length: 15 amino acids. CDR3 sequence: CASSLGGQGIETQYF. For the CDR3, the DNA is TGCGCCAGCAGCTTGGGTGGACAGGGAATCGAGACCCAGTACTTC.

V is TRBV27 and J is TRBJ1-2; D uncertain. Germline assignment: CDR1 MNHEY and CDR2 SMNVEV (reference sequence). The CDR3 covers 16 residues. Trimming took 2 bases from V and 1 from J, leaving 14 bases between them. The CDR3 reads CASSLVGDRFNYGYTF. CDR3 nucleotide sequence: TGTGCCAGCAGTTTAGTCGGAGACCGCTTTAACTATGGCTACACCTTC.

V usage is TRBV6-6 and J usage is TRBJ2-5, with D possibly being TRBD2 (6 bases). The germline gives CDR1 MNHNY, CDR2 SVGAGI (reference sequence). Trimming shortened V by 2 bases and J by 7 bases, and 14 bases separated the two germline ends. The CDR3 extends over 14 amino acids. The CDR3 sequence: CASSYTGTDRTQYF. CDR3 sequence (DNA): TGTGCCAGCAGTTACACGGGGACTGATCGGACCCAGTACTTC.

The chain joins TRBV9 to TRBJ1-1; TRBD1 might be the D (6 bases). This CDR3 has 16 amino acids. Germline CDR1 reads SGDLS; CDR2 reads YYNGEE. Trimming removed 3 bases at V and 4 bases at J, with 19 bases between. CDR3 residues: CASSDGELGAGTEAFF. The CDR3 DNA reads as TGTGCCAGCAGCGACGGGGAGCTGGGGGCGGGCACTGAAGCTTTCTTT.

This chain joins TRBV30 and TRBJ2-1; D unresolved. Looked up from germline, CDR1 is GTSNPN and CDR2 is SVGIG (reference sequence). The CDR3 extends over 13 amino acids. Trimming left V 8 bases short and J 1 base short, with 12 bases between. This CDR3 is CAGKHQSYNEQFF. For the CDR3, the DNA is TGTGCCGGGAAACATCAGTCCTACAATGAGCAGTTCTTC.

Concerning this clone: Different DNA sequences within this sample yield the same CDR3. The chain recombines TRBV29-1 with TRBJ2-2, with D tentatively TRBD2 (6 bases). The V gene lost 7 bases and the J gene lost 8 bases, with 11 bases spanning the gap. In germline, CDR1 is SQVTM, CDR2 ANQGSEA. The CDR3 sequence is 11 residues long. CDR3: CSARGLGELFF. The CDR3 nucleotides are TGCAGCGCTAGGGGACTGGGGGAGCTGTTTTTT.

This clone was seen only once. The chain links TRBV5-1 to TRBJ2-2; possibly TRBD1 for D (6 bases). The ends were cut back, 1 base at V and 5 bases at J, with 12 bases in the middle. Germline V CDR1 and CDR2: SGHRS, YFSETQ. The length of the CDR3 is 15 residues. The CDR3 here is CASSLFVGGTGELFF. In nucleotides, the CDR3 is TGCGCCAGCAGCTTGTTCGTAGGGGGTACCGGGGAGCTGTTTTTT.

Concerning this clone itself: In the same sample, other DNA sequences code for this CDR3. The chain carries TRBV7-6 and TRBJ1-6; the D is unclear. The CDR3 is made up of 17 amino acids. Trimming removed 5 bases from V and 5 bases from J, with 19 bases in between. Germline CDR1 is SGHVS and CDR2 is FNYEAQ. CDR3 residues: CASSAEYRGSHNSPLHF. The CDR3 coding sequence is TGTGCCAGCAGCGCTGAATATAGAGGCAGTCATAATTCACCCCTCCACTTT.

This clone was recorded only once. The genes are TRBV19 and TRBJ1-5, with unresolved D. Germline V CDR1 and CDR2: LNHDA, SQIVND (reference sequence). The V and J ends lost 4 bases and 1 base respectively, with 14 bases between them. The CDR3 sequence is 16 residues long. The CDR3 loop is CASSTFLLLSNQPQHF. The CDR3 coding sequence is TGTGCCAGTAGTACCTTCCTCTTGCTAAGCAATCAGCCCCAGCATTTT.

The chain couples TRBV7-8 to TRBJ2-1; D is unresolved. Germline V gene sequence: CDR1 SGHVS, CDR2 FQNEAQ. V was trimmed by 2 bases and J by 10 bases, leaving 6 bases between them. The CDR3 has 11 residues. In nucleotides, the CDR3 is TGTGCCAGCAGCTTAAACCAGGAGCAGTTCTTC. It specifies CASSLNQEQFF.

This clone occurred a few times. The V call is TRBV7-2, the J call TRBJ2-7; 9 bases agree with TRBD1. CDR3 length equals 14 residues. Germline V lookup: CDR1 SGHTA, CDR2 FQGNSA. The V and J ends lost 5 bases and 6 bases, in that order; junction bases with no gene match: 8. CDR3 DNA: TGTGCCAGCAGCACAGGGGGCGTGCCGGGCGAGCAGTACTTC. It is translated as CASSTGGVPGEQYF.

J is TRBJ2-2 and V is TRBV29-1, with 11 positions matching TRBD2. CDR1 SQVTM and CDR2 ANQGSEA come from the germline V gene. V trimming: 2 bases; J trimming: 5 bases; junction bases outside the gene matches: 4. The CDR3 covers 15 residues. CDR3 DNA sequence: TGCAGCGTTGAAAGACTAGCGGGAACGACCGGGGAGCTGTTTTTT. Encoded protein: CSVERLAGTTGELFF.

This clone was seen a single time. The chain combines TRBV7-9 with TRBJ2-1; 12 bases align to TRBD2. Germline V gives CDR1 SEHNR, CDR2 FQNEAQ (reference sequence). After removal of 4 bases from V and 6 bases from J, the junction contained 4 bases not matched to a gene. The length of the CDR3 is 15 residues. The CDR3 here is CASSSRLAGANEQFF. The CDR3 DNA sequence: TGTGCCAGCAGCTCGAGACTAGCGGGGGCCAATGAGCAGTTCTTC. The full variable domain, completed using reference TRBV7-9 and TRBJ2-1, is DTGVSQNPRHKITKRGQNVTFRCDPISEHNRLYWYRQTLGQGPEFLTYFQNEAQLEKSRLLSDRFSAERPKGSFSTLEIQRTEQGDSAMYLCASSSRLAGANEQFFGPGTRLTVL.

The CDR3 DNA reads as TGCGCCAGCAGCCTAACAGGGATTTGGTGGACTGAAGCTTTCTTT. Amino acids: CASSLTGIWWTEAFF. The genes are TRBV5-1 and TRBJ1-1; tentatively, D is TRBD1 (6 bases). The germline gives CDR1 SGHRS, CDR2 YFSETQ. This CDR3 has 15 amino acids. V was trimmed by 4 bases and J by 5 bases, leaving 18 bases between them.

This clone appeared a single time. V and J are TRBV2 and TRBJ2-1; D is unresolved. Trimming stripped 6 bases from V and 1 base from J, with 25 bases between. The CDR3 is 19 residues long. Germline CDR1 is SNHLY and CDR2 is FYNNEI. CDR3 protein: CASSDPVIHTAKSYNEQFF. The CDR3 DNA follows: TGTGCCAGCAGCGATCCGGTTATCCACACAGCCAAGTCCTACAATGAGCAGTTCTTC. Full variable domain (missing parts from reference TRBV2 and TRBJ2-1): EPEVTQTPSHQVTQMGQEVILRCVPISNHLYFYWYRQILGQKVEFLVSFYNNEISEKSEIFDDQFSVERPDGSNFTLKIRSTKLEDSAMYFCASSDPVIHTAKSYNEQFFGPGTRLTVL.

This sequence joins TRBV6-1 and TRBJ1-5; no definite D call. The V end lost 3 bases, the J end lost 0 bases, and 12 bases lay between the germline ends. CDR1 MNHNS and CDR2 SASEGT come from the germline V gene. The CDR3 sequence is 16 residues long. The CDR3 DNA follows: TGTGCCAGCAGTGAGGAGGTCTCCTATAGCAATCAGCCCCAGCATTTT. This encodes CASSEEVSYSNQPQHF.

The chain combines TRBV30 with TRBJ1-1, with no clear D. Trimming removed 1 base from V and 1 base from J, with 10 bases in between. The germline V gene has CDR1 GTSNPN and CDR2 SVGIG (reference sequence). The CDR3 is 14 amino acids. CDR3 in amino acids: CAWSGLIQNTEAFF. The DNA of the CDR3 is TGTGCCTGGAGTGGTCTAATCCAGAACACTGAAGCTTTCTTT. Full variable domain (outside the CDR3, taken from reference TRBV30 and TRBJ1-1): SQTIHQWPATLVQPVGSPLSLECTVEGTSNPNLYWYRQAAGRGLQLLFYSVGIGQISSEVPQNLSASRPQDRQFILSSKKLLLSDSGFYLCAWSGLIQNTEAFFGQGTRLTVV.

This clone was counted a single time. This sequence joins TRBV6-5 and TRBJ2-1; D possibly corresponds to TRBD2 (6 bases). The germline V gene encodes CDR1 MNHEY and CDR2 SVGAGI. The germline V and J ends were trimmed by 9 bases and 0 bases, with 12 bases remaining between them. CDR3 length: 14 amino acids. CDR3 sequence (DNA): TGTGCCAGTTCCCGGGACTCCTCCTACAATGAGCAGTTCTTC. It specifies CASSRDSSYNEQFF.

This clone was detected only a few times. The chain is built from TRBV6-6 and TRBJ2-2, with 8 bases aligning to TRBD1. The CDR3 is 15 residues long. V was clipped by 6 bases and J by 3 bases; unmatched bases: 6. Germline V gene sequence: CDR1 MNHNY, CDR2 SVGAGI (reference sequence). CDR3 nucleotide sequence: TGTGCCAGCAGCCTCTACAGGGGGTACACCGGGGAGCTGTTTTTT. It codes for CASSLYRGYTGELFF.

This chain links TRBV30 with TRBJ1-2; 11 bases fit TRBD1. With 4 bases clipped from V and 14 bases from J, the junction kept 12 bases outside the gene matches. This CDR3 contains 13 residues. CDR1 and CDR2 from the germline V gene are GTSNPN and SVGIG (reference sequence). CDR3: CAWNKRDRGWQTF. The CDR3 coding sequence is TGTGCCTGGAACAAACGGGACAGGGGGTGGCAGACCTTC.

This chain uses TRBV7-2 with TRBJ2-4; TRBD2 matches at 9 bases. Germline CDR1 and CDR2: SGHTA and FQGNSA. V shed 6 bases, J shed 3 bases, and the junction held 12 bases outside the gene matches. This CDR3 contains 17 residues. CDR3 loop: CASSFSGGLGSKNIQYF. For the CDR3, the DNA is TGTGCCAGCAGTTTTAGCGGGGGCCTAGGGAGCAAAAACATTCAGTACTTC.

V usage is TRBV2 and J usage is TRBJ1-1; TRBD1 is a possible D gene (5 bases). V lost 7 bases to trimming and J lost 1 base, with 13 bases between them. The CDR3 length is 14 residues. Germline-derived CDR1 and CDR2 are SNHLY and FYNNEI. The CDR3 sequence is CASTTTDWNTEAFF. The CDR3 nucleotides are TGTGCCAGCACTACGACAGATTGGAACACTGAAGCTTTCTTT.